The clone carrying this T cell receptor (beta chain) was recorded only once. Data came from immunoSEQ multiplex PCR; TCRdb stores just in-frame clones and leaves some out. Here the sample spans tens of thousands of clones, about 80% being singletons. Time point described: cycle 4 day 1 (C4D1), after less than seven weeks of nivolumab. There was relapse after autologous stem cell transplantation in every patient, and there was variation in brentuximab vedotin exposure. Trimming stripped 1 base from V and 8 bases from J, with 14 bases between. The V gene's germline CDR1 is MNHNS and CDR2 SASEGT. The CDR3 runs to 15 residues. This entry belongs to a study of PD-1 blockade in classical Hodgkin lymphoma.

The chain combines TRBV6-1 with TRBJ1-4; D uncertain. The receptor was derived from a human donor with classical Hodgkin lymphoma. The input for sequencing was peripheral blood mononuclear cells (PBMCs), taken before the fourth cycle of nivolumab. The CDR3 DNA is TGTGCCAGCAGTGAAGTGATTGATCCGAAAGAAAAACTGTTTTTT. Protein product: CASSEVIDPKEKLFF.